The present entry profiles one TCR beta chain with its context. As yet, its antigen is unknown. This entry comes from a study of T-cell memory formation after mild COVID-19. General study points: Day 15 to 85 contracting clones showed balanced CD4/CD8; later expanders leaned CD4+. Contracting clones localized mainly to CM and EM when CD4+ and mainly to EMRA when CD8+. In pre-infection memory, a portion of responding clones appeared, which suggested that cross-reactive memory joined.

This CDR3 spans 17 amino acids. Trimming cost V 0 bases and J 5 bases; bases outside gene matches: 7. CDR1 is MNHEY and CDR2 is SVGAGI in the germline V gene. Amplification by 5'RACE using constant-segment primers produced TCR alpha and TCR beta cDNA libraries that carried sample barcodes and UMIs. TCRdb analysed the 5' RACE reads with MiXCR anew, one entry per CDR3 protein. In the table there are about 170,000 distinct CDR3 sequences, 10% to 15% of which are singletons. This TCR derives from a young man who had mild COVID-19 (a few samples of this study predate the infection). Cell type and time point are not known. The chain links TRBV6-5 to TRBJ2-3; 11 bases fit TRBD2. Sequencing input: PBMCs or a T cell subset sorted from them (not recorded which). The CDR3 loop is CASSYSSSGGLGDTQYF. For the CDR3, the DNA is TGTGCCAGCAGTTACTCGTCTAGCGGGGGGCTAGGAGATACGCAGTATTTT.